The sequence of this TCR beta chain was determined in a study of cytomegalovirus exposure and HLA in healthy donors. The study's findings and limits: Reports described diagnosis of cytomegalovirus status by the classifier as highly specific and sensitive.

In the case of this clone: Antigen: not known.

Sequenced by immunoSEQ multiplex PCR; TCRdb stores in-frame clones only, minus some. The table shows over 85,000 clones, with approximately 90% occurring only once. Per the germline V gene, CDR1 is LNHNV and CDR2 is YYDKDF (reference sequence). With 8 bases clipped from V and 6 bases from J, the junction kept 9 bases outside the gene matches. The CDR3 is 15 residues long. V usage is TRBV15 and J usage is TRBJ2-7; 14 bases fit TRBD2. This TCR was recovered from a woman in her 30s in good health and CMV-seropositive. The specimen sequenced was PBMCs. CDR3 nucleotide sequence: TGTGCCACCCGGGGACTAGCGGGAGATAGAGGCGAGCAGTACTTC. It is translated as CATRGLAGDRGEQYF.